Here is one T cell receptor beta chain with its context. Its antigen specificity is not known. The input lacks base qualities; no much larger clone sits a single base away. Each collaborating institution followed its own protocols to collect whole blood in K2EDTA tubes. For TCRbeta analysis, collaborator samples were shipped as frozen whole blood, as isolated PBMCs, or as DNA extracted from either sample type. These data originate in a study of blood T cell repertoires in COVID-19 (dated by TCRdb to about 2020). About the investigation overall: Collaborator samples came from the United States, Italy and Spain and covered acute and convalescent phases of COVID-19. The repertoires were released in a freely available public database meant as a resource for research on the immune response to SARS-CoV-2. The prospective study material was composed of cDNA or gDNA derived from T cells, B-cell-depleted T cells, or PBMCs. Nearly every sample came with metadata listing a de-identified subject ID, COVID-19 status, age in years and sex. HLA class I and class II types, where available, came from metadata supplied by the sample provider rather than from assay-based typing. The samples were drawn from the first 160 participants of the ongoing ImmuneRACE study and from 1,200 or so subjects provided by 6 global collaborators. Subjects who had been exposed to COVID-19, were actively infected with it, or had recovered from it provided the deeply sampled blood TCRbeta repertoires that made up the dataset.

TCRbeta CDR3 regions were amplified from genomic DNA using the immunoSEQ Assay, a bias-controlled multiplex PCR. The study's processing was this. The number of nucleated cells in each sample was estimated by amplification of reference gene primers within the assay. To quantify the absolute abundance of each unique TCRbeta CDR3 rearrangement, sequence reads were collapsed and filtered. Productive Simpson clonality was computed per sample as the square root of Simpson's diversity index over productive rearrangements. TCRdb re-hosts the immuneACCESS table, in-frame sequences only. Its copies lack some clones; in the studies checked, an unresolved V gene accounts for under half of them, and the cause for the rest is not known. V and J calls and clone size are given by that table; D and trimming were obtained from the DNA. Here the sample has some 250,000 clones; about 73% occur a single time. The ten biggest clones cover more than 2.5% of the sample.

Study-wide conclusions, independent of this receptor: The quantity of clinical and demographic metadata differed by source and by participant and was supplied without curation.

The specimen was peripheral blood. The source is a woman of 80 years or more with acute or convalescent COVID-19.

The CDR3 here reads CASSTDRLVGEQYF. Read as DNA, the sequence is TGTGCCAGCAGTACGGACAGGTTAGTCGGCGAGCAGTACTTC. Recombination joined TRBV6-5 with TRBJ2-7, with 7 bases aligning to TRBD1. The germline V gene yields MNHEY for CDR1 and SVGAGI for CDR2. V is pruned by 5 bases and J by 6 bases, leaving 10 bases of the junction without a gene match. From cysteine to phenylalanine, the CDR3 is 14 amino acids long. Left in the record is the CDR3 DNA by itself, 42 bases read in frame from the first base.